Shown below are 26 T cell receptor beta chains from a single sample sequenced in a study of blood T cells in healthy people across ages (dated by TCRdb to about 2015). The method behind the library was 5' RACE. Sequencing was carried out with an Illumina HiSeq 2500. A second PCR of 7 to 11 cycles was performed with a sample-barcoded 5' primer and a J-beta primer mix. The public sequencing data were trimmed at Q25 with fastp and processed into clonotypes with MiXCR by TCRdb, which kept only in-frame beta chains. One record per CDR3 amino acid sequence lists the most common genes and DNA. The sample includes a few hundred thousand distinct CDR3 sequences, with approximately 26% observed a single time. The ten largest clones add up to 3.6% of the sample. These data were likewise used in another study, on T cells of mothers and their children.

Material: blood. These receptors were taken from a boy under 10 years old in good health.

V and J are TRBV30 and TRBJ2-7; D possibly corresponds to TRBD2 (5 bases). The CDR3 is 15 amino acids. Trimming shortened V by 0 bases and J by 0 bases, and 12 bases separated the two germline ends. Germline V gene lookup returns CDR1 GTSNPN and CDR2 SVGIG (reference sequence). CDR3 coding DNA: TGTGCCTGGAGTGTAAGAGCGGCGAGCTCCTACGAGCAGTACTTC. Translation: CAWSVRAASSYEQYF.

In its sample, this clonotype was seen a few times. This chain links TRBV19 with TRBJ1-4; D is unresolved. V was pared by 5 bases and J by 8 bases, with 21 bases between. The CDR3 is 16 residues long. The germline V gene has CDR1 LNHDA and CDR2 SQIVND (reference sequence). The CDR3 sequence is CASSPSRTTMGEKLFF. The CDR3 DNA reads as TGTGCCAGTAGTCCCTCTCGGACGACAATGGGGGAAAAACTGTTTTTT.

The J gene is TRBJ1-4, the V gene TRBV6-5, with 7 positions matching TRBD1. Looked up from germline, CDR1 is MNHEY and CDR2 is SVGAGI. After removal of 4 bases from V and 3 bases from J, the junction contained 5 bases not matched to a gene. This CDR3 has 15 residues. The DNA for the CDR3 is TGTGCCAGCAGTTGGCAGACAGGGTCTAATGAAAAACTGTTTTTT. The encoded protein is CASSWQTGSNEKLFF.

A few counts support this clonotype. The V and J genes are TRBV9 and TRBJ2-5; no firm D call. This CDR3 region has 15 residues. The V end lost 0 bases, the J end lost 5 bases, and 14 bases lay between the germline ends. Germline V CDR1 and CDR2: SGDLS, YYNGEE. CDR3 region: CASSVAPVARETQYF. The CDR3 DNA reads as TGTGCCAGCAGCGTAGCTCCGGTAGCAAGGGAGACCCAGTACTTC.

This clonotype has only a few counts. This chain joins TRBV11-2 and TRBJ1-2; D uncertain. There are 18 residues in the CDR3. Germline CDR1 is SGHAT and CDR2 is FQNNGV. Trimming removed 4 bases at V and 8 bases at J, with 29 bases between. The CDR3 here is CASSSSFPPRAVGRGYTF. The CDR3 DNA is TGTGCCAGCAGCTCATCCTTTCCCCCCAGAGCAGTAGGACGCGGCTACACCTTC.

This clonotype appeared a few times. The chain combines TRBV5-1 with TRBJ1-2; 8 bases fit TRBD1. The germline V gene has CDR1 SGHRS and CDR2 YFSETQ. There are 14 residues in the CDR3. The junction had 7 bases not matched to a gene; V was cut back by 2 bases and J by 7 bases. CDR3: CASSFTRGRGGYTF. The CDR3, as DNA: TGCGCCAGCAGCTTTACCAGGGGGCGCGGTGGCTACACCTTC.

The rearrangement links TRBV5-1 to TRBJ2-1, with 9 bases aligning to TRBD2. J was trimmed by 1 base and V by 5 bases; bases with no gene match: 7. Germline CDR1 reads SGHRS; CDR2 reads YFSETQ. The CDR3 is 16 residues long. CDR3 in amino acids: CASSQIAGESYNEQFF. CDR3 in DNA: TGCGCCAGCAGTCAAATAGCGGGAGAGTCCTACAATGAGCAGTTCTTC.

The rearrangement links TRBV29-1 to TRBJ2-3; D remains ambiguous. There are 13 residues in the CDR3. Trimming pared 2 bases from V and 3 bases from J, leaving 9 bases between. CDR1 is SQVTM, CDR2 ANQGSEA, per germline. The CDR3 DNA reads TGCAGCGTTGAACCAGTGAGAACAGATACGCAGTATTTT. It specifies CSVEPVRTDTQYF.

The chain joins TRBV10-3 to TRBJ2-2; 15 positions agree with TRBD2. This CDR3 comprises 14 residues. In germline, CDR1 is ENHRY, CDR2 SYGVKD. The junction had 1 base not matched to a gene; V was cut back by 6 bases and J by 8 bases. The CDR3 DNA follows: TGTGCCATCAGGGGACTAGCGGGAGGAGGGGAGCTGTTTTTT. Its protein product is CAIRGLAGGGELFF.

The chain links TRBV4-2 to TRBJ1-3, with 7 positions matching TRBD1. Germline lookup yields CDR1 LGHNA and CDR2 YNFKEQ. Trimming took 1 base from V and 4 from J; bases not matched to a gene: 4. The CDR3 contains 15 residues. In nucleotides, the CDR3 is TGTGCCAGCAGCCAAGGACAGGGTGCCGGAAACACCATATATTTT. As protein: CASSQGQGAGNTIYF.

The gene calls are TRBV2 and TRBJ2-7, with 8 bases lining up with TRBD2. Germline loops: CDR1 SNHLY, CDR2 FYNNEI. This CDR3 has 17 residues. V lost 3 bases to trimming and J lost 2 bases; unmatched junction nucleotides: 12. The CDR3 is CASSEGQSGGFPYEQYF. Written as DNA, the CDR3 is TGTGCCAGCAGTGAGGGACAAAGCGGGGGCTTCCCCTACGAGCAGTACTTC.

This clonotype was seen a handful of times. The gene calls are TRBV7-9 and TRBJ2-7; maybe TRBD1 (6 bases). With 5 bases removed from V and 0 bases from J, the gap between germline ends came to 17 bases. Germline V gene data show CDR1 as SEHNR and CDR2 as FQNEAQ (reference sequence). CDR3 length: 16 amino acids. Here the CDR3 reads CASSIATGQSSYEQYF. The DNA of the CDR3 is TGTGCCAGCAGCATCGCGACAGGTCAGAGCTCCTACGAGCAGTACTTC.

This clonotype was picked up a small number of times. The genes are TRBV27 and TRBJ1-2; 8 nucleotides agree with TRBD1. With V trimmed by 6 bases and J by 3 bases, 3 bases remained unmatched. Germline V gene sequence: CDR1 MNHEY, CDR2 SMNVEV (reference sequence). The CDR3 contains 13 residues. Here the CDR3 reads CASSKTGDYGYTF. In nucleotides, the CDR3 is TGTGCCAGCAGCAAGACAGGGGACTATGGCTACACCTTC.

The table lists this clonotype with a few counts. The chain uses TRBV14 and TRBJ1-1; D uncertain. The CDR3 is made up of 13 amino acids. Germline lookup yields CDR1 SGHDN and CDR2 FVKESK. Trimming took off 1 base at V and 7 bases at J, with 10 bases between the two ends. CDR3 sequence reads: CASSQGWNGEAFF. Here the CDR3 DNA reads TGTGCCAGCAGCCAAGGTTGGAATGGTGAAGCTTTCTTT.

V is TRBV5-1 and J is TRBJ1-3; the D is unclear. Trimming removed 6 bases at V and 0 bases at J, with 10 bases between. This CDR3 region has 14 residues. Per the germline V gene, CDR1 is SGHRS and CDR2 is YFSETQ. The CDR3 coding sequence is TGCGCCAGCACCGCGGGCCTCTCTGGAAACACCATATATTTT. It is translated as CASTAGLSGNTIYF.

This clonotype was detected a few times. CDR3 region: CASSYSGRWELFF. Written as DNA, the CDR3 is TGTGCCAGCAGTTACTCGGGCCGGTGGGAGCTGTTTTTT. This chain uses TRBV6-5 with TRBJ2-2; D call uncertain. This CDR3 is 13 amino acids long. V was pared by 0 bases and J by 9 bases, with 8 bases between. From germline, CDR1 is MNHEY and CDR2 SVGAGI.

This clonotype occurred many times. Here the CDR3 reads CASSMTGQLSLHPYEQYF. The CDR3 DNA reads TGTGCCAGCAGTATGACGGGACAGCTGTCCCTCCATCCCTACGAGCAGTACTTC. This sequence joins TRBV6-1 and TRBJ2-7; 7 nucleotides align to TRBD1. Per the germline V gene, CDR1 is MNHNS and CDR2 is SASEGT. V shed 5 bases and J 2 bases; nucleotides not matched to a gene: 18. This CDR3 comprises 18 residues.

This chain uses TRBV7-2 with TRBJ2-1, with 8 positions matching TRBD2. Germline V gene data show CDR1 as SGHTA and CDR2 as FQGNSA. The CDR3 is 17 residues long. V trimming: 1 base; J trimming: 2 bases; junction bases outside the gene matches: 7. CDR3 loop: CASSLDLGLAPYNEQFF. The CDR3 nucleotides read TGTGCCAGCAGCTTAGATTTAGGACTAGCCCCCTACAATGAGCAGTTCTTC.

The DNA of the CDR3 is TGCGCCAGCAGCTTGGAACTAGCCCTATCCTACGAGCAGTACTTC. This codes for CASSLELALSYEQYF. This chain uses TRBV5-1 with TRBJ2-7; D may be TRBD2 (6 bases). The CDR3 is 15 amino acids. The V and J ends lost 0 bases and 1 base respectively, with 11 bases between them. Germline assignment: CDR1 SGHRS and CDR2 YFSETQ.

The chain carries TRBV3-1 and TRBJ1-2; 7 bases map to TRBD1. V was pared by 1 base and J by 7 bases, with 6 bases of the junction left unmatched. The CDR3 totals 14 residues. Germline CDR1 LGHDT, CDR2 YNNKEL (reference sequence). CDR3 DNA sequence: TGTGCCAGCAGCCAAGCCGACAGGGAAGGTGGCTACACCTTC. Protein: CASSQADREGGYTF.

The chain combines TRBV7-2 with TRBJ2-1; no reliable D call. Germline CDR1 is SGHTA and CDR2 is FQGNSA. This CDR3 has 12 amino acids. V dropped 6 bases and J dropped 6 bases, with 9 bases sitting between them. CDR3 amino acids: CASRTQLNEQFF. The CDR3 region has the DNA TGTGCCAGCAGGACCCAGCTCAATGAGCAGTTCTTC.

This clonotype was seen a handful of times. J is TRBJ2-5 and V is TRBV12-3 or TRBV12-4; D is perhaps TRBD2 (5 bases). Trimming left V 7 bases short and J 5 bases short, with 14 bases between. The CDR3 consists of 13 residues. CDR3 loop: CASTLGQRETQYF. The CDR3 bases are TGTGCCAGCACCCTAGGGCAGCGGGAGACCCAGTACTTC.

This clonotype was seen more than once but under ten times. The gene calls are TRBV7-2 and TRBJ2-5, with 13 bases fitting TRBD2. The CDR3 is 17 amino acids. Germline assignment: CDR1 SGHTA and CDR2 FQGNSA. Trimming removed 2 bases from V and 1 base from J; junction bases left unmatched: 4. CDR3 sequence (DNA): TGTGCCAGCAGCTTATGGTGGACTAGCGGGGGCCAAGAGACCCAGTACTTC. Amino acids: CASSLWWTSGGQETQYF.

V usage is TRBV29-1 and J usage is TRBJ2-5; 7 bases agree with TRBD1. CDR1 and CDR2 (germline): SQVTM, ANQGSEA. The CDR3 is made up of 12 amino acids. The CDR3 DNA reads TGCGGGTCACGAGGGACAGAAGAGACCCAGTACTTC. Protein: CGSRGTEETQYF.

As DNA, the CDR3 is TGTGCCAGCAGCTCCCACCTGATATACAATGAGCAGTTCTTC. It encodes CASSSHLIYNEQFF. The chain has TRBV11-2 and TRBJ2-1; D is unresolved. V was shortened by 4 bases and J by 4 bases, with 11 bases between the two germline ends. Germline values: CDR1 SGHAT, CDR2 FQNNGV. The CDR3 runs 14 residues. Using reference TRBV11-2 and TRBJ2-1 for the parts outside the CDR3, the full variable domain is EAGVAQSPRYKIIEKRQSVAFWCNPISGHATLYWYQQILGQGPKLLIQFQNNGVVDDSQLPKDRFSAERLKGVDSTLKIQPAKLEDSAVYLCASSSHLIYNEQFFGPGTRLTVL.

The chain recombines TRBV5-1 with TRBJ2-4; D may correspond to TRBD1 or TRBD2 (5 bases each). CDR1 is SGHRS and CDR2 is YFSETQ in the germline V gene. The CDR3 length is 14 residues. V gave up 5 bases and J gave up 4 bases, with 13 bases separating them. The CDR3 DNA follows: TGCGCCAGCAGACCTACTAGGGGAAAAAACATTCAGTACTTC. Translation gives CASRPTRGKNIQYF.